These 2 T cell receptor beta chains were all obtained from the same sample, sequenced in a study of T cell repertoires in cytomegalovirus infection (dated by TCRdb to the late 2010s). The instrument given in TCRdb is Illumina HiSeq 1500. The public sequencing data were trimmed at Q25 with fastp and processed into clonotypes with MiXCR by TCRdb, which kept only in-frame beta chains. Rows with a matching CDR3 protein are joined into one entry that keeps the most common DNA and genes. The sample data list about 830,000 distinct CDR3 sequences, and 30% to 35% of these were observed just once. Over 10% of the sample belongs to the ten largest clones. Taken with the paper, the label for treatment or condition translates to: in vitro stimulation with specific CMV peptide epitopes to enrich CMV-specific T cells. No antigen has been identified for these receptors. The sample consisted of cultured CD8+ T cells from PBMCs, taken from culture after CMV antigen stimulation. These receptors all stem from a human donor in good health (CMV status not recorded). Some clones in this sample may be carry-over from other donors' samples.

A single count supports this clonotype. This may arise from a read error, as a much more abundant clone is one base away. The J gene is TRBJ2-1, the V gene TRBV7-6, with TRBD1 as a possible D gene (6 bases). This CDR3 spans 15 amino acids. The germline V gene encodes CDR1 SGHVS and CDR2 FNYEAQ. The V and J ends lost 1 base and 6 bases respectively, with 13 bases between them. The chain's CDR3 is CASSLGTELSNEQFF. Written as DNA, the CDR3 is TGTGCCAGCAGCTTAGGGACAGAGCTATCCAATGAGCAGTTCTTC.

This clonotype has a handful of counts. The rearrangement joins TRBV6-8 to TRBJ2-2, with 8 bases matching TRBD2. Germline CDR1 and CDR2: MNHGY and SAAAGT. This CDR3 has 17 amino acids. The trim removed 0 bases at V and 5 bases at J, leaving 8 bases unmatched. The CDR3 bases are TGTGCCAGCAGTTACTCGAAAGGCGGGGGGTTTACCGGGGAGCTGTTTTTT. Translating it yields CASSYSKGGGFTGELFF.